This is a list of T cell receptor beta chains from one sample in a study of blood T cell repertoires in COVID-19. The data were produced by immunoSEQ multiplex PCR, yet TCRdb's version contains in-frame clones alone and is incomplete. The sample lists approximately 120,000 clones, roughly 80% seen once, with 5.5% to 7.5% in the top ten. The sample taken for sequencing was peripheral blood. These receptors all come from a man aged 80 or over with COVID-19, enrolled during active disease. The CDR3 runs from the conserved cysteine through the conserved F or W. A D gene is named only where the DNA matches it firmly. Part of the rows lack a size; the others show once, few, many or a class for expanded clones.

j_call d_call v_call clone_size cdr3_aa cdr3_nt
TRBJ2-3 TRBD1 TRBV5-1 NA CASSSGQVSTDTQYF TGCGCCAGCAGCAGTGGACAGGTTAGCACAGATACGCAGTATTTT
TRBJ2-2 NA TRBV10-3 NA CAINRENTGELFF TGTGCCATCAACAGGGAAAACACCGGGGAGCTGTTTTTT
TRBJ1-2 NA TRBV28 NA CASSLGSGYGYTF TGTGCCAGCAGTTTAGGAAGCGGCTATGGCTACACCTTC
TRBJ2-1 TRBD1 TRBV24-1 NA CATSDGHRGVNEQFF TGTGCCACCAGTGATGGACACAGGGGGGTCAATGAGCAGTTCTTC
TRBJ2-7 TRBD2 TRBV11-2 few CASSLALTSGGRREQYF TGTGCCAGCAGCTTAGCCTTGACTAGCGGGGGACGGCGGGAGCAGTACTTC
TRBJ2-1 TRBD2 TRBV28 NA CASSLGGLASIGEQFF TGTGCCAGCAGTTTAGGGGGACTAGCGTCCATTGGTGAGCAGTTCTTC
TRBJ1-6 NA TRBV19 once CASSISTGPLHF TGTGCCAGTAGTATATCCACAGGACCCCTCCACTTT
TRBJ2-1 TRBD2 TRBV24-1 NA CATSVASGSGNEQFF TGTGCCACCAGTGTAGCTAGCGGGAGTGGAAATGAGCAGTTCTTC
TRBJ2-5 TRBD2 TRBV7-3 NA CASSLSSGMAETQYF TGTGCCAGCAGCTTATCTAGCGGGATGGCAGAGACCCAGTACTTC
TRBJ1-2 NA TRBV11-2 once CASSYDGTGAYGYTF TGTGCCAGCAGCTACGACGGAACAGGTGCCTATGGCTACACCTTC
TRBJ2-1 NA TRBV28 NA CASSSPAGLSYNEQFF TGTGCCAGCAGTTCGCCCGCGGGGCTCTCCTACAATGAGCAGTTCTTC
TRBJ1-2 TRBD1 TRBV3-1/TRBV3-2 NA CASSGDRVDYGYTF TGTGCCAGCAGTGGGGACAGGGTGGACTATGGCTACACCTTC
TRBJ2-5 NA TRBV24-1 NA CATSDIQGNGETQYF TGTGCCACCAGTGATATACAGGGTAATGGGGAGACCCAGTACTTC
TRBJ2-5 TRBD2 TRBV27 NA CASSGTSAYQETQYF TGTGCCAGCAGTGGGACTAGCGCTTACCAAGAGACCCAGTACTTC
TRBJ1-3 NA TRBV29-1 NA CSASGHSGNTIYF TGCAGCGCTTCAGGCCACTCTGGAAACACCATATATTTT
TRBJ1-1 NA TRBV4-1 NA CASSQAQGRSSLDTEAFF TGCGCCAGCAGCCAAGCACAGGGCCGGTCATCCTTGGACACTGAAGCTTTCTTT
TRBJ1-2 TRBD1 TRBV4-3 NA CASSPLDRGSYGYTF TGCGCCAGCAGCCCCTTGGACAGGGGGTCCTATGGCTACACCTTC
TRBJ2-3 TRBD2 TRBV9 NA CASSVGSGSESDTQYF TGTGCCAGCAGCGTAGGAAGCGGGAGTGAATCAGATACGCAGTATTTT
TRBJ1-5 NA TRBV30 NA CAWSVSGRYGNQPQHF TGTGCCTGGAGTGTCTCGGGTAGGTACGGCAATCAGCCCCAGCATTTT
TRBJ1-1 NA TRBV7-9 NA CASSYSTDTEAFF TGTGCCAGCAGCTACTCCACCGACACTGAAGCTTTCTTT
TRBJ1-1 TRBD1 TRBV28 NA CASRTAGGRTEAFF TGTGCCAGCAGGACCGCAGGGGGCAGAACTGAAGCTTTCTTT
TRBJ2-5 NA TRBV2 few CASSGDKGETQYF TGTGCCAGCAGTGGGGACAAAGGGGAGACCCAGTACTTC
TRBJ2-2 NA TRBV19 NA CASSPLNTGELFF TGTGCCAGTAGTCCCCTGAACACCGGGGAGCTGTTTTTT
TRBJ2-7 NA TRBV5-8 NA CASSPAYEQYF TGTGCCAGCAGCCCGGCCTACGAGCAGTACTTC
TRBJ1-2 NA TRBV9 NA CASSAPGGYGYTF TGTGCCAGCAGCGCCCCCGGGGGCTATGGCTACACCTTC
TRBJ1-5 NA TRBV3-1/TRBV3-2 NA CASSSISNQPQHF TGTGCCAGCAGCTCCATTAGCAATCAGCCCCAGCATTTT
TRBJ1-1 NA TRBV5-6 NA CASSFLRSTEAFF TGTGCCAGCAGCTTTCTAAGGAGCACTGAAGCTTTCTTT
TRBJ2-1 TRBD1 TRBV19 NA CASSILTGGSYNEQFF TGTGCCAGTAGTATTCTAACAGGGGGCTCCTACAATGAGCAGTTCTTC
TRBJ1-2 TRBD1 TRBV6-6 NA CASSYRPGQGRGYTF TGTGCCAGCAGTTACCGTCCGGGACAGGGTCGTGGCTACACCTTC
TRBJ2-2 TRBD1 TRBV5-1 NA CASSLGGQSGELFF TGCGCCAGCAGCTTGGGGGGACAGTCCGGGGAGCTGTTTTTT
TRBJ1-5 NA TRBV5-6 few CASSFDRNQPQHF TGTGCCAGCAGCTTCGACAGGAATCAGCCCCAGCATTTT
TRBJ2-3 TRBD2 TRBV28 NA CASSGVRHTQYF TGTGCCAGTAGCGGGGTCCGGCATACGCAGTATTTT
TRBJ1-5 NA TRBV28 NA CASSSEGSQPQHF TGTGCCAGCAGTTCGGAGGGAAGTCAGCCCCAGCATTTT
TRBJ2-5 NA TRBV7-9 NA CASSFLQAQETQYF TGTGCCAGCAGCTTCTTACAGGCGCAAGAGACCCAGTACTTC
TRBJ2-2 TRBD1 TRBV7-9 NA CASSLGTGKYGELFF TGTGCCAGCAGCCTCGGGACAGGGAAGTACGGGGAGCTGTTTTTT
TRBJ2-5 TRBD1 TRBV19 NA CASSIQGAVLETQYF TGTGCCAGTAGTATACAGGGGGCGGTATTAGAGACCCAGTACTTC
TRBJ2-7 NA TRBV27 NA CASSLQGWGSYEQYF TGTGCCAGCAGTTTACAGGGGTGGGGCTCCTACGAGCAGTACTTC
TRBJ1-2 NA TRBV12-5 NA CASGLVTWGGLTF TGTGCTAGTGGTTTGGTCACATGGGGGGGGCTCACCTTC
TRBJ2-4 NA TRBV28 NA CASSTGGVAKNIQYF TGTGCCAGCAGTACCGGTGGTGTAGCCAAAAACATTCAGTACTTC
TRBJ2-7 NA TRBV25-1 NA CASSDWGRDEQYF TGTGCCAGCAGTGATTGGGGCAGGGACGAGCAGTACTTC
TRBJ2-5 TRBD1 TRBV7-2 few CASSMTGNGETQYF TGTGCCAGCAGCATGACAGGGAACGGAGAGACCCAGTACTTC
TRBJ2-7 NA TRBV28 NA CASDRTGGGYEQYF TGTGCCAGCGACAGGACAGGTGGGGGGTACGAGCAGTACTTC
TRBJ1-1 TRBD1 TRBV29-1 once CSAGRGLDTEAFF TGCAGCGCAGGCAGGGGGCTCGACACTGAAGCTTTCTTT
TRBJ1-4 NA TRBV2 NA CASSGNRGDEKLFF TGTGCCAGCAGTGGGAATAGGGGCGATGAAAAACTGTTTTTT
TRBJ1-5 NA TRBV4-1 NA CASSPTPTQPQHF TGCGCCAGCAGCCCAACTCCAACCCAGCCCCAGCATTTT
TRBJ1-2 NA TRBV6-5 many CASSYSVDNSYYGYTF TGTGCCAGCAGTTACTCCGTAGACAACTCCTACTATGGCTACACCTTC